The rows below give T cell receptor beta chains drawn from one sample of a study of cytomegalovirus exposure and HLA in healthy donors. Method: immunoSEQ multiplex PCR; TCRdb's copy keeps in-frame clones and lacks some. The table lists around 150,000 clones, roughly 84% of them singletons. Specimen: PBMCs. Receptors originate from a woman aged 18 to 35 in good health and CMV-seronegative. CDR3s leave out the opening cysteine and the closing phenylalanine or tryptophan. The order of the fields is V gene, CDR3 protein.

>TRBV28
ASSHGQGKEGYT
>TRBV9
ASSSPGREGRGYT
>TRBV5-6
ASSQRTSGGAREQY
>TRBV21-1
ASSTPGDTEAF
>TRBV15
ATSRDRSKEPQH
>TRBV19
ASSIRTGSDTIY
>TRBV6-5
ASSYQDRVNTEAF
>TRBV19
ASIEGDTLNTEAF
>TRBV6-5
ASRGTGGLDGYT
>TRBV18
ASSPNPSQGRAF
>TRBV7-8
ASSLGVYEQY
>TRBV7-9
ASSLGGGASDTQY
>TRBV5-1
ASSLDHAGELF
>TRBV18
ASSMTPGRRNTEAF
>TRBV10-3
AISVDSNQPQH
>TRBV5-1
ASSSIQGYEQY
>TRBV6-1
ASREYEQY
>TRBV30
AWSVLRSHEQY
>TRBV6-1
ASSERVGQHYGYT
>TRBV2
ASSDVTSGDNEQF
>TRBV7-8
ASSWEGEKLF
>TRBV5-6
ASSLGRTVAQGYT
>TRBV28
ASGRQWAF
>TRBV7-9
ASSQRQAGHTPTNYGYT
>TRBV30
AWTLQDRDYEQY
>TRBV7-9
ASSLGPGGEKLF
>TRBV18
ASSPRASGSENIQY
>TRBV2
ATAAGTPAYEQY
>TRBV2
ASKGADNSPLH
>TRBV5-6
ASRPPAQSTDTQY
>TRBV6-1
ASNEANTGELF
>TRBV5-6
ASSNQGDQPQH
>TRBV5-1
ASSLDSSNYGYT
>TRBV6-6
ASSLGMTGGFYGYT
>TRBV19
ASTDTGQGAEGYT
>TRBV30
AWSAPGYRISTDTQY
>TRBV19
ASSIDRMGYT
>TRBV5-4
ASSFHRSSGANVLT
>TRBV30
AWSVQPRSGANGLT
>TRBV18
ASSPPGGSPKRY
>TRBV6-1
ASSEGQNYGYT
>TRBV19
ASSTSGVTEAF
>TRBV7-3
ASSWSGSYNSPLH
>TRBV28
ASRAGGRYGYT
>TRBV5-8
ASSLDREETQY
>TRBV5-1
ASSFQMGQGGGYT
>TRBV6-6
ASSYQDSSNQPQH
>TRBV7-8
ASSLAYRGKLF
>TRBV19
ASSRGQGGLNYGYT
>TRBV13
ASSGGDSYNEQF
>TRBV5-4
ASSLGNRNMNTEAF